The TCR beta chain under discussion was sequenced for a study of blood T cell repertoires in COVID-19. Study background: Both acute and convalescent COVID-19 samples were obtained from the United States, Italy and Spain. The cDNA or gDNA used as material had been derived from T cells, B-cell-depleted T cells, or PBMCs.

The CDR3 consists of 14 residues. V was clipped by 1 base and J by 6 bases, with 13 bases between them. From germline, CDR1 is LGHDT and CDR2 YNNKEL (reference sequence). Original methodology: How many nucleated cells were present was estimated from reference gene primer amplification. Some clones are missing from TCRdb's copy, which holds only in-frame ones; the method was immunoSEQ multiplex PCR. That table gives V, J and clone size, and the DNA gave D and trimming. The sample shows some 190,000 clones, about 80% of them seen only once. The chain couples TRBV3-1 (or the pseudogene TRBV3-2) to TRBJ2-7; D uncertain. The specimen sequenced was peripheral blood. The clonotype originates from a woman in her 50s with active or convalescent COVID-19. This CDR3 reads CASSQGSPRGEQYF. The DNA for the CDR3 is TGTGCCAGCAGCCAAGGTTCCCCCCGCGGCGAGCAGTACTTC.